This is a list of T cell receptor beta chains from one sample in a study of T cell responses to AZD1222 COVID-19 vaccine. Here immunoSEQ multiplex PCR was the method, and the copy in TCRdb shows in-frame clones only, minus some. This table holds roughly 20,000 clones, 70% to 85% found once. The starting material was peripheral blood, obtained on day 0 of AZD1222 vaccination. The receptors were gathered from an adult in good health. The conserved cysteine and the conserved F or W are not part of the CDR3 here. The order of the fields is V gene, J gene, CDR3 protein.

TRBV2	TRBJ2-7	ASKVEGGYEQY
TRBV10-1	TRBJ2-3	ASSYSTDTQY
TRBV27	TRBJ1-1	ASYSGTENTEAF
TRBV29-1	TRBJ2-6	SVESGPGANVLT
TRBV3-1/TRBV3-2	TRBJ2-3	ASSQVHALAALNTDTQY
TRBV6-5	TRBJ2-7	ASSYRDYPYEQY
TRBV19	TRBJ2-6	ASSYRAFNSGANVLT
TRBV3-1/TRBV3-2	TRBJ2-1	ASSLIEHEQF
TRBV9	TRBJ2-5	ASSVAVGGLAVTQY
TRBV6-1	TRBJ2-2	ASSEFGGGTFGELF
TRBV9	TRBJ1-4	ASSRTGDSEKLF
TRBV7-3	TRBJ2-4	ASSSTGGWGNIQY